One sample yielded the 4 T cell receptor beta chains listed below, sequenced in a study of CD8 T cells in ankylosing spondylitis. TCRdb ran MiXCR on the 5' RACE reads and lists one entry per CDR3 protein. The sample lists approximately 540,000 distinct CDR3 sequences, approximately 11% occurring once. These receptors lack a known antigen. Study-wide results and caveats: A TCR beta motif of eight highly homologous variants appeared characteristic of ankylosing spondylitis blood.

Specimen: blood, either unsorted or a sorted T cell fraction (not recorded which). The origin of the receptors is a male donor with ankylosing spondylitis.

This chain uses TRBV6-1 with TRBJ2-3; 7 bases are shared with TRBD2. The CDR3 contains 16 residues. Germline CDR1 and CDR2: MNHNS and SASEGT. V shed 7 bases, J shed 1 base, and the junction held 11 bases outside the gene matches. CDR3 sequence reads: CASNTREAGGTDTQYF. DNA for the CDR3: TGTGCCAGCAACACCCGGGAGGCCGGGGGCACAGATACGCAGTATTTT.

This clonotype has at least ten counts. The chain carries TRBV20-1 and TRBJ1-2; no clear D. Per the germline V gene, CDR1 is DFQATT and CDR2 is SNEGSKA (reference sequence). Trimming removed 5 bases at V and 0 bases at J, with 10 bases between. The CDR3 covers 13 residues. The CDR3 loop reads CSAFSGANYGYTF. CDR3 nucleotide sequence: TGCAGTGCTTTTTCCGGAGCTAACTATGGCTACACCTTC.

The sample holds many counts of this clonotype. J is TRBJ2-3 and V is TRBV5-1; D is uncertain. Germline CDR1 and CDR2: SGHRS and YFSETQ. V gave up 0 bases and J gave up 4 bases, with 9 bases separating them. CDR3 length: 14 residues. The CDR3 reads CASSLAGVADTQYF. The DNA for the CDR3 is TGCGCCAGCAGCTTGGCAGGTGTTGCAGATACGCAGTATTTT.

This clonotype has more than one count but fewer than ten. V is TRBV13 and J is TRBJ2-5; D is perhaps TRBD1 (6 bases). The germline V gene has CDR1 PRHDT and CDR2 FYEKMQ (reference sequence). The CDR3 covers 13 residues. V dropped 7 bases and J dropped 5 bases, with 14 bases sitting between them. Written as DNA, the CDR3 is TGTGCCAGCACCTTTGGGGGCGGGGAGACCCAGTACTTC. Translating it yields CASTFGGGETQYF. Full variable domain (remainder filled in from reference TRBV13 and TRBJ2-5): AAGVIQSPRHLIKEKRETATLKCYPIPRHDTVYWYQQGPGQDPQFLISFYEKMQSDKGSIPDRFSAQQFSDYHSELNMSSLELGDSALYFCASTFGGGETQYFGPGTRLLVL.